The clone carrying this T cell receptor beta chain was detected once. After removal of 6 bases from V and 7 bases from J, the junction contained 14 bases not matched to a gene. CDR1 is MDHEN and CDR2 is SYDVKM in the germline V gene. The CDR3 consists of 16 residues. The repertoire was sequenced with immunoSEQ multiplex PCR; TCRdb's copy has only in-frame clones and lacks some. The profile shows tens of thousands of clones, over 70% of them singletons. This record belongs to a study of blood T cell repertoires in COVID-19. The receptor was derived from a man between 50 and 59 years old with active COVID-19. Sequencing input: peripheral blood. The chain employs TRBV28 and TRBJ2-4; the match to TRBD1 covers 8 bases. The CDR3 protein is CASSLRTGIVSNIQYF. The CDR3 DNA is TGTGCCAGCAGCCTTCGGACAGGGATCGTATCGAACATTCAGTACTTC.